This T cell receptor beta chain appears in the sequencing data of a study of control samples from healthy donors and cancer patients. Data came from immunoSEQ multiplex PCR; TCRdb stores just in-frame clones and leaves some out. In the table there are 130,000 or so clones, around nine tenths of which are singletons. This CDR3 is built from 11 residues. V dropped 3 bases and J dropped 8 bases, with 6 bases sitting between them. Germline V gene data show CDR1 as WSHSY and CDR2 as SAAADI. The sequenced material came from blood. This chain uses TRBV10-2 with TRBJ2-3; possibly TRBD1 for D (5 bases). The source of this sequence is a middle-aged man in good health. As DNA, the CDR3 is TGCGCCAGCAGTGATGGGGCTACGCAGTATTTT. Translation: CASSDGATQYF.